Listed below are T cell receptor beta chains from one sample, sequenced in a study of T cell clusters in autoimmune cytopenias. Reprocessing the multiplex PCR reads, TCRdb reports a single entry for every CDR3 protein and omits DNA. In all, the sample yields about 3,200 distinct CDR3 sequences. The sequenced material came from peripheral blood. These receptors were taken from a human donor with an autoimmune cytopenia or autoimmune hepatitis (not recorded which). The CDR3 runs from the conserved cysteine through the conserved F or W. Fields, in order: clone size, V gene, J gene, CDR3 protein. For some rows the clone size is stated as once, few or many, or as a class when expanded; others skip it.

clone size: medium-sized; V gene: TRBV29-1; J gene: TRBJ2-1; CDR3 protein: CSVEGDMSSYNEQFF
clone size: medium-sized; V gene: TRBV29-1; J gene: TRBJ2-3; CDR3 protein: CSVEETGGTSGRAADTQYF
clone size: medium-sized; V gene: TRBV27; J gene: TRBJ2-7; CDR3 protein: CASSPGTSGYEQYF
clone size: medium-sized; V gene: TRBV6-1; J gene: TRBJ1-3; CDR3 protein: CASRRTASSGNTIYF
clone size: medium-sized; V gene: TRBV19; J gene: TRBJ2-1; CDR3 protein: CATRRKGLNNEQFF
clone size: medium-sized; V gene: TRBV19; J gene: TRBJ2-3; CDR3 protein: CASSADRSGYTDTQYF
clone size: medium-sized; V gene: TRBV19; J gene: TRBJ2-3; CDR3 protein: CASSISSGGGTDTQYF
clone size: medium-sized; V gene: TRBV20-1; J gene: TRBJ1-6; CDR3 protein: CSAGTGYNSPLHF
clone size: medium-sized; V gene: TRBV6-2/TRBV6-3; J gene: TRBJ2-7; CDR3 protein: CASSAGPPYEQYF
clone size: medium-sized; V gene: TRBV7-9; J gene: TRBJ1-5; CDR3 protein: CASRAQGDQPQHF
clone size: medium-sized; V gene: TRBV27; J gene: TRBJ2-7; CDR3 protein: CASSYEAGYEQYF
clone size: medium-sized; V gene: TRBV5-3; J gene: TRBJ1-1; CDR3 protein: CARSGFPGINTEAFF
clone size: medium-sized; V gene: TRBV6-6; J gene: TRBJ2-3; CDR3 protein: CASSYLGREDRPDTQYF
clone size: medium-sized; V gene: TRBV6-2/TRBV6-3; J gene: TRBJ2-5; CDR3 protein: CASISFGKETQYF
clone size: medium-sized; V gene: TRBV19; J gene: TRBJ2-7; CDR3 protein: CASSIGYGDRVYEQYF
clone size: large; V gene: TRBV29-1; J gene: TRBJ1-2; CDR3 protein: CSANTLYGYTF
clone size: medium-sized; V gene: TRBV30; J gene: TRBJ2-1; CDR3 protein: CARERGGNEQFF
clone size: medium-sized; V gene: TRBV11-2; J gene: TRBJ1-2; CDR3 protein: CASSLEGDGYTF
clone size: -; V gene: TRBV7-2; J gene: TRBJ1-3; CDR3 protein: CASSAGWDTIYF
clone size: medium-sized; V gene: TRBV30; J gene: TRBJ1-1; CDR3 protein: CAWSLPGRLNTEAFF
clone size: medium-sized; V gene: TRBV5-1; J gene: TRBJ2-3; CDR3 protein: CASSYLAGEADTQYF